A selection of T cell receptor beta chains follows, all from one sample in a study of T cell responses to AZD1222 COVID-19 vaccine. Assay used: immunoSEQ multiplex PCR; TCRdb lists only in-frame clones, some missing. The sample yields 150,000 to 200,000 clones, less than 95% seen once. Here the sequenced sample was peripheral blood, taken on day 0 of AZD1222 vaccination. Every receptor here comes from an adult in good health. The CDR3 runs from the conserved cysteine through the conserved F or W. D genes are given only for firm matches. Clone size is not always given. Where it is, it says once, few, many or a class for expanded clones.

v_call	d_call	j_call	clone_size	cdr3_aa	cdr3_nt
TRBV7-3	-	TRBJ1-6	-	CASSLRWQGIEYWNSPLHF	TGTGCCAGCAGCTTAAGGTGGCAGGGGATAGAATATTGGAATTCACCCCTCCACTTT
TRBV29-1	TRBD1	TRBJ1-2	-	CSVEPRGYGYTF	TGCAGCGTTGAACCCAGGGGGTATGGCTACACCTTC
TRBV28	TRBD1	TRBJ1-2	-	CASRTAGSQGGYGYTF	TGTGCCAGCAGGACCGCGGGGTCACAGGGGGGCTATGGCTACACCTTC
TRBV5-8	-	TRBJ2-7	-	CASSPIHEQYF	TGTGCCAGCAGCCCGATCCACGAGCAGTACTTC
TRBV12-1	-	TRBJ1-3	-	CASSFTGGRNTIYF	TGTGCCAGCAGCTTTACAGGGGGCAGAAACACCATATATTTT
TRBV5-1	TRBD1	TRBJ2-1	once	CASSSGTGSYNEQFF	TGCGCCAGCAGCTCAGGGACAGGCTCCTACAATGAGCAGTTCTTC
TRBV14	TRBD1	TRBJ1-1	-	CASSQDRGGSEAFF	TGTGCCAGCAGCCAAGACAGGGGGGGGAGTGAAGCTTTCTTT
TRBV7-9	-	TRBJ1-4	-	CASSFRAGDEKLFF	TGTGCCAGCAGCTTCCGGGCCGGGGATGAAAAACTGTTTTTT
TRBV27	-	TRBJ1-5	few	CASSFGGGAGNQPQHF	TGTGCCAGCAGTTTTGGGGGGGGCGCCGGCAATCAGCCCCAGCATTTT
TRBV7-9	-	TRBJ1-1	-	CASSRGARTEAFF	TGTGCCAGCAGCCGAGGGGCGCGCACTGAAGCTTTCTTT
TRBV12-3/TRBV12-4	-	TRBJ1-2	once	CASRLIWADGYTF	TGTGCCAGCAGGCTCATCTGGGCCGATGGCTACACCTTC
TRBV28	-	TRBJ1-6	-	CASSSPGLQAGSPLHF	TGTGCCAGCAGTTCCCCGGGCCTTCAAGCAGGTTCACCCCTCCACTTT
TRBV9	-	TRBJ1-1	-	CASSVGVANTEAFF	TGTGCCAGCAGCGTAGGGGTAGCGAACACTGAAGCTTTCTTT
TRBV27	TRBD1	TRBJ1-5	-	CASSSRTGGAQPQHF	TGTGCCAGCAGTTCCCGGACAGGGGGGGCTCAGCCCCAGCATTTT
TRBV5-8	TRBD1	TRBJ2-7	-	CASSLRRGGTGDYEQYF	TGTGCCAGCAGCCTCCGCCGGGGGGGGACAGGGGACTACGAGCAGTACTTC
TRBV6-5	TRBD1	TRBJ2-1	-	CASNPPDRGSNEQFF	TGTGCCAGCAACCCGCCGGACAGGGGTAGTAATGAGCAGTTCTTC
TRBV29-1	-	TRBJ1-1	-	CSVEDRVGLRIEAFF	TGCAGCGTTGAAGATCGGGTGGGGCTCCGAATTGAAGCTTTCTTT
TRBV27	-	TRBJ2-1	-	CASSLTGLVGGGEYNEQFF	TGTGCCAGCAGTTTGACGGGTTTGGTGGGGGGGGGCGAATACAATGAGCAGTTCTTC
TRBV11-3	-	TRBJ1-1	-	CASSLTPNTEAFF	TGTGCCAGCAGCTTAACGCCGAACACTGAAGCTTTCTTT
TRBV6-5	-	TRBJ1-1	-	CASRPGLRGNTEAFF	TGTGCCAGTCGCCCCGGCCTCAGGGGGAACACTGAAGCTTTCTTT
TRBV10-3	-	TRBJ2-3	-	CATRTGSGGAADTQYF	TGTGCCACCCGGACAGGTTCCGGGGGCGCAGCAGATACGCAGTATTTT
TRBV7-3	-	TRBJ2-3	-	CASSWGASSADTQYF	TGTGCCAGCAGCTGGGGGGCTAGTTCCGCAGATACGCAGTATTTT
TRBV5-1	TRBD1	TRBJ2-3	-	CASSLAPPGQGLDTQYF	TGCGCCAGCAGCTTGGCTCCTCCGGGACAGGGCCTAGATACGCAGTATTTT
TRBV29-1	-	TRBJ1-1	-	CSVEDLGPGVGEAFF	TGCAGCGTTGAAGATCTGGGCCCAGGGGTCGGGGAAGCTTTCTTT
TRBV11-2	-	TRBJ2-3	-	CASSQSRTAGTDTQYF	TGTGCCAGCAGCCAGTCGAGGACCGCAGGGACGGATACGCAGTATTTT
TRBV21-1	-	TRBJ2-7	-	CASSNFTSGRTYEQYF	TGTGCCAGCAGCAATTTCACTAGCGGGAGGACTTACGAGCAGTACTTC
TRBV6-5	-	TRBJ1-1	-	CASSYPGEAEAFF	TGTGCCAGCAGTTACCCCGGGGAGGCTGAAGCTTTCTTT
TRBV7-3	TRBD2	TRBJ2-1	-	CASSLIGTSVASYNEQFF	TGTGCCAGCAGCTTAATAGGGACTAGCGTCGCCTCCTACAATGAGCAGTTCTTC
TRBV29-1	-	TRBJ1-2	-	CSAGTSYTGFGYTF	TGCAGCGCCGGCACCTCGTATACAGGGTTTGGCTACACCTTC
TRBV12-3/TRBV12-4	-	TRBJ1-2	-	CASSPGPNYGYTF	TGTGCCAGCAGCCCCGGACCTAACTATGGCTACACCTTC
TRBV6-2/TRBV6-3	TRBD2	TRBJ2-2	-	CASSPRGLANTGELFF	TGTGCCAGCAGCCCAAGGGGACTAGCTAACACCGGGGAGCTGTTTTTT
TRBV6-5	-	TRBJ1-1	-	CAYVAAGNTEAFF	TGTGCCTACGTGGCCGCCGGGAACACTGAAGCTTTCTTT
TRBV2	-	TRBJ2-6	-	CASSLRVSGANVLTF	TGTGCCAGCAGTCTCAGGGTTTCTGGGGCCAACGTCCTGACTTTC
TRBV20-1	TRBD2	TRBJ2-1	-	CSASKLAGASYNEQFF	TGCAGTGCTAGTAAACTAGCGGGAGCTTCTTACAATGAGCAGTTCTTC
TRBV5-6	-	TRBJ1-1	-	CASSPGGVLYTEAFF	TGTGCCAGCAGCCCCGGCGGGGTTTTATACACTGAAGCTTTCTTT
TRBV4-1	-	TRBJ2-3	-	CASSLTLRGVSTDTQYF	TGCGCCAGCAGCCTAACGCTCAGGGGGGTCAGCACAGATACGCAGTATTTT
TRBV7-8	-	TRBJ1-3	-	CASSLGGAGNTIYF	TGTGCCAGCAGCTTGGGCGGTGCTGGAAACACCATATATTTT
TRBV18	-	TRBJ2-1	-	CASSPRGSDNEQFF	TGTGCCAGCTCACCACGGGGGTCCGACAATGAGCAGTTCTTC
TRBV5-1	-	TRBJ1-1	-	CASRQMNTEAFF	TGCGCCAGCAGACAGATGAACACTGAAGCTTTCTTT
TRBV6-2/TRBV6-3	-	TRBJ2-7	-	CASSYSRDSSYEQYF	TGTGCCAGCAGTTACTCGAGGGACTCTTCTTACGAGCAGTACTTC